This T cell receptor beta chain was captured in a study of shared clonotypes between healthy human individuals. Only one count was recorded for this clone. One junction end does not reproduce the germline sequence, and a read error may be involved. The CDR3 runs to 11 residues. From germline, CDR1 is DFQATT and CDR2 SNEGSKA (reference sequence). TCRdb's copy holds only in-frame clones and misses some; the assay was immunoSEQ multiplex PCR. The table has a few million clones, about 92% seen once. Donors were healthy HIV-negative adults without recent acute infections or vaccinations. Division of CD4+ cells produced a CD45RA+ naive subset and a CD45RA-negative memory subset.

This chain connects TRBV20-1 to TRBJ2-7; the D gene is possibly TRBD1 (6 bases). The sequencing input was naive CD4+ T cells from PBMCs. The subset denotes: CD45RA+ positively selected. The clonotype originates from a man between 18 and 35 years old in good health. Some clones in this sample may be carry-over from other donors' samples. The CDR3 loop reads CSARDKGEPIF. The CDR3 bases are TGCAGTGCTAGAGATAAGGGGGAACCAATCTTC.